The following is a T cell receptor (beta chain) sequence with its context. This sample is drawn from a study of blood T cell repertoires in COVID-19. Study overall: The study drew acute and convalescent COVID-19 samples from the United States, Italy and Spain. The cDNA or gDNA used as material had been derived from T cells, B-cell-depleted T cells, or PBMCs.

In the original processing: The assay estimated nucleated cells by amplifying reference gene primers. Data came from immunoSEQ multiplex PCR; TCRdb stores just in-frame clones and leaves some out. Clone size and the V and J calls come from that table; the DNA yielded D and trimming. The data contain roughly 70,000 clones, 87% of them singletons. This TCR was sampled from a man aged 50 to 60 with active COVID-19. The sample comprised peripheral blood.

In DNA form, the CDR3 reads TGTGCCATCAGTGAAGCGGGATCTTACAATGAGCAGTTCTTC. Its translation is CAISEAGSYNEQFF. V gene TRBV10-3 combines with J gene TRBJ2-1, with TRBD2 matching 7 bases. V was clipped by 3 bases and J by 4 bases; unmatched bases: 3. The CDR3 sequence is 14 residues long. The germline gives CDR1 ENHRY, CDR2 SYGVKD.